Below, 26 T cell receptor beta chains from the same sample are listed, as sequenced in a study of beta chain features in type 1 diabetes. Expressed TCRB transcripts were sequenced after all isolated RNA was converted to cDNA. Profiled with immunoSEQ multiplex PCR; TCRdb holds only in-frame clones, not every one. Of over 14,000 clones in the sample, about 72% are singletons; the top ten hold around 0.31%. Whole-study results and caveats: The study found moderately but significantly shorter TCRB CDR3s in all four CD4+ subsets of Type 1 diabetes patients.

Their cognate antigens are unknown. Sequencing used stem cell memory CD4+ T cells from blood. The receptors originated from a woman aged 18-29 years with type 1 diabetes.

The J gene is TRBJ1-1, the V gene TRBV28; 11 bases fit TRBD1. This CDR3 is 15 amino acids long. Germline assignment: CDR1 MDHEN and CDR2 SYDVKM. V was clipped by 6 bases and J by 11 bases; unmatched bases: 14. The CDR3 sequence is CASSRGTGGIGWAFF. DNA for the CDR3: TGTGCCAGCAGCCGTGGGACAGGGGGGATCGGTTGGGCTTTCTTT.

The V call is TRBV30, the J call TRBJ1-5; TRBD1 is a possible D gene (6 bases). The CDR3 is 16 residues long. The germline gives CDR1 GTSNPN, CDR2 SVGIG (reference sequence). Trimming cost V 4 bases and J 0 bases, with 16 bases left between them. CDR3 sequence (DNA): TGTGCCTGGACACGCAGGGGAGAGGTTAGCAATCAGCCCCAGCATTTT. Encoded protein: CAWTRRGEVSNQPQHF.

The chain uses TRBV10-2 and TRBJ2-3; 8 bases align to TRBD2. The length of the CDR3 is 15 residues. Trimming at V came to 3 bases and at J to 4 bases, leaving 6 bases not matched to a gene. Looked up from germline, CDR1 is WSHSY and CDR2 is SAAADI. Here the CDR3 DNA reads TGCGCCAGCAGTGATCTACGGGAGGGGGCAGATACGCAGTATTTT. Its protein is CASSDLREGADTQYF.

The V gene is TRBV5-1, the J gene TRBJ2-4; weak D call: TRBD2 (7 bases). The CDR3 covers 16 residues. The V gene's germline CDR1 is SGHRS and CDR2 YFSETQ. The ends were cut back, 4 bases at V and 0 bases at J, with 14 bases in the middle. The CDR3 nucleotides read TGCGCCAGCAGCCCGGGGGGACAAATAGCCAAAAACATTCAGTACTTC. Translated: CASSPGGQIAKNIQYF.

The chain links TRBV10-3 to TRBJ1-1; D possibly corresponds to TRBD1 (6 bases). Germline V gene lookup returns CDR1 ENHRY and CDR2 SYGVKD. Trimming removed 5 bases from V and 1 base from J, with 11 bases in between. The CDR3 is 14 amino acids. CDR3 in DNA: TGTGCCATCAGTCGACAGGCTGGGAACACTGAAGCTTTCTTT. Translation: CAISRQAGNTEAFF.

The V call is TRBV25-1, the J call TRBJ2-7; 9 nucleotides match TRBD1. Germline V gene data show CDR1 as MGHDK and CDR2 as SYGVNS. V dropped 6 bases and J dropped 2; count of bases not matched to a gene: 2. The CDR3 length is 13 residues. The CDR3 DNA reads TGTGCCAGCAGGGGGACAGGGCCCTACGAGCAGTACTTC. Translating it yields CASRGTGPYEQYF.

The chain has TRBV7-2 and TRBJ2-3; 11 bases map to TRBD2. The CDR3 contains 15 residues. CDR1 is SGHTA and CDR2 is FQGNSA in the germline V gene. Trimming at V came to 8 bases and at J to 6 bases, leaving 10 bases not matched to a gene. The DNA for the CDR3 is TGTGCCAGCGGGAATAGCGGGAGGGCCGCGGATACGCAGTATTTT. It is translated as CASGNSGRAADTQYF.

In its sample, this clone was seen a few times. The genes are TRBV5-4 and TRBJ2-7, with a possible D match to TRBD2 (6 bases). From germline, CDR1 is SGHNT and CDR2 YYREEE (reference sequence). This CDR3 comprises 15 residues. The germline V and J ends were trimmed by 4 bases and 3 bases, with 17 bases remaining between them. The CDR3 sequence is CASSPFSGEGYEQYF. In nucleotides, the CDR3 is TGTGCCAGCAGCCCTTTCTCGGGAGAGGGCTACGAGCAGTACTTC.

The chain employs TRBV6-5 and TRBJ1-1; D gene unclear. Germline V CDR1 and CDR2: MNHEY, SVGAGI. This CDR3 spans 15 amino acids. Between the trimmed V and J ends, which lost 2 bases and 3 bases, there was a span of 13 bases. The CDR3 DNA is TGTGCCAGCAGTTACGACGGGAGACCACACACTGAAGCTTTCTTT. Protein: CASSYDGRPHTEAFF.

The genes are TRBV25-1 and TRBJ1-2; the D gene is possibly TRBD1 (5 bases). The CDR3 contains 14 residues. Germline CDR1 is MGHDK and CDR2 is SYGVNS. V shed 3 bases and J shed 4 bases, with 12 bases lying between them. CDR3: CASSESRVGYGYTF. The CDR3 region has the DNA TGTGCCAGCAGTGAGAGCAGGGTCGGCTATGGCTACACCTTC.

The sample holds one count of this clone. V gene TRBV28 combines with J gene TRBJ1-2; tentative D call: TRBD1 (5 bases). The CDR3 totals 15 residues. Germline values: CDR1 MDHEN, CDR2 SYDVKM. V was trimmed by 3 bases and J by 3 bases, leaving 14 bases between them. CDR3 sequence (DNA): TGTGCCAGCAGTTTTCGTCAGGGAGGGTACTATGGCTACACCTTC. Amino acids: CASSFRQGGYYGYTF.

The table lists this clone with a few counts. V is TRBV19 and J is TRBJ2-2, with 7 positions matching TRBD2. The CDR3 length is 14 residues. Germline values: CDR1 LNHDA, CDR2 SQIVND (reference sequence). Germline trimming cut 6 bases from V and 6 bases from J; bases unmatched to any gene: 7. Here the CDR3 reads CASRSSGTPGELFF. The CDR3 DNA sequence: TGTGCCAGTAGATCTAGCGGCACACCCGGGGAGCTGTTTTTT.

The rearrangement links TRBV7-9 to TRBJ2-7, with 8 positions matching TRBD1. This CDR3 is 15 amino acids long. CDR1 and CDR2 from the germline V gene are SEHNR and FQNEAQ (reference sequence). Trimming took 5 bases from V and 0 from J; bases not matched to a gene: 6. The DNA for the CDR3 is TGTGCCAGCAGCCCCGGGACAGGCCTCTCCTACGAGCAGTACTTC. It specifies CASSPGTGLSYEQYF.

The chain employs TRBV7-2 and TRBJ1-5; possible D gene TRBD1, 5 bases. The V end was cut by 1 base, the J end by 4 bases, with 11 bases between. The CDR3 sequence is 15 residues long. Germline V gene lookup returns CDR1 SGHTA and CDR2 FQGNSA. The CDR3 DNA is TGTGCCAGCAGCTTAGTGGGCGGGACTAATCAGCCCCAGCATTTT. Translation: CASSLVGGTNQPQHF.

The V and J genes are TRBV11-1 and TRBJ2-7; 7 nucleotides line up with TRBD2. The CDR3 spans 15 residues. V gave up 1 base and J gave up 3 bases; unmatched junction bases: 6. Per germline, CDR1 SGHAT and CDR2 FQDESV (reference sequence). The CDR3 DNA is TGTGCCAGCAGCTTAGATCCAGCGGGGAGCTACGAGCAGTACTTC. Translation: CASSLDPAGSYEQYF.

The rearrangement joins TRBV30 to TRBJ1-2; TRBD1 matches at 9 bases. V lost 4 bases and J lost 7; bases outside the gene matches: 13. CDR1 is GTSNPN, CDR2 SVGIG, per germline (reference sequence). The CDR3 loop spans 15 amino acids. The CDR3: CAWMGWDREKGGYTF. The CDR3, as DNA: TGTGCCTGGATGGGCTGGGACAGGGAGAAAGGTGGCTACACCTTC. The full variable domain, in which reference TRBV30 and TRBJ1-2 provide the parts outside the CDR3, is SQTIHQWPATLVQPVGSPLSLECTVEGTSNPNLYWYRQAAGRGLQLLFYSVGIGQISSEVPQNLSASRPQDRQFILSSKKLLLSDSGFYLCAWMGWDREKGGYTFGSGTRLTVV.

The CDR3 loop reads CASSLDSFYEQYV. The CDR3, as DNA: TGTGCCAGCAGCTTGGACAGTTTCTACGAGCAGTACGTC. V usage is TRBV7-2 and J usage is TRBJ2-7; D might be TRBD1 (6 bases). V lost 3 bases and J lost 3, with 9 bases in between. This CDR3 comprises 13 residues. Germline V CDR1 and CDR2: SGHTA, FQGNSA.

Here the CDR3 reads CSVVETTNTEAFF. CDR3 sequence (DNA): TGCAGCGTTGTCGAGACAACTAACACTGAAGCTTTCTTT. The rearrangement joins TRBV29-1 to TRBJ1-1; D is undetermined. CDR3 size: 13 residues. In germline, CDR1 is SQVTM, CDR2 ANQGSEA. The V and J ends lost 4 bases and 2 bases respectively, with 11 bases between them. The full variable domain, rest sourced from reference TRBV29-1 and TRBJ1-1, is SAVISQKPSRDICQRGTSLTIQCQVDSQVTMMFWYRQQPGQSLTLIATANQGSEATYESGFVIDKFPISRPNLTFSTLTVSNMSPEDSSIYLCSVVETTNTEAFFGQGTRLTVV.

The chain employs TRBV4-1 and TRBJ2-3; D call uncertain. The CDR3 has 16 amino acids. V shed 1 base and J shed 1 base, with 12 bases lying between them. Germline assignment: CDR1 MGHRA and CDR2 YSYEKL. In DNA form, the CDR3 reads TGCGCCAGCAGCCAAGGGGTTTGGAGTCGCACAGATACGCAGTATTTT. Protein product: CASSQGVWSRTDTQYF.

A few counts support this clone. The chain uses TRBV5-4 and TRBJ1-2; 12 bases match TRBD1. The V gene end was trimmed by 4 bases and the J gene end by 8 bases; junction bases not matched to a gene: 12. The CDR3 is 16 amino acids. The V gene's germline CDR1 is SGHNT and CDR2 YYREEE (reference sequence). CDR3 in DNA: TGTGCCAGCAGCCCGGGGGAGGGACAGGGGGCGCGAGGCTACACCTTC. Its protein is CASSPGEGQGARGYTF.

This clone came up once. The chain's CDR3 is CASSLSTGDYGYTF. Here the CDR3 DNA reads TGCGCCAGCAGCTTGTCAACAGGGGACTATGGCTACACCTTC. The chain recombines TRBV5-1 with TRBJ1-2, with 7 bases identical to TRBD1. The CDR3 extends over 14 amino acids. CDR1 SGHRS and CDR2 YFSETQ come from the germline V gene. Losses at the gene ends were 1 base for V and 3 bases for J; bases not matched to a gene: 3.

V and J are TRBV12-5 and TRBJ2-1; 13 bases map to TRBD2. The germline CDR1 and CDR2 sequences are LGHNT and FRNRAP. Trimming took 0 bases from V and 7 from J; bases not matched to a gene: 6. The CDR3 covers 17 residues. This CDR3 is CASGLVPGLAGDNEQFF. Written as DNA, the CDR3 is TGTGCTAGTGGTTTGGTACCTGGACTAGCGGGAGATAATGAGCAGTTCTTC.

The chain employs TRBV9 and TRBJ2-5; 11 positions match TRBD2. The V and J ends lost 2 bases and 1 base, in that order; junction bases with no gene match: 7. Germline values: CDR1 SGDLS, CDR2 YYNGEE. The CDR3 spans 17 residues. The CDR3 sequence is CASSVGWGTSGQETQYF. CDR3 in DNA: TGTGCCAGCAGCGTTGGTTGGGGGACTAGCGGCCAAGAGACCCAGTACTTC. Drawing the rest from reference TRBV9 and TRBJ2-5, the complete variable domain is DSGVTQTPKHLITATGQRVTLRCSPRSGDLSVYWYQQSLDQGLQFLIQYYNGEERAKGNILERFSAQQFPDLHSELNLSSLELGDSALYFCASSVGWGTSGQETQYFGPGTRLLVL.

The CDR3 DNA sequence: TGCGCCAGCAGCCTGACTAGCGTAGGCGCAGAGACCCAGTACTTC. Protein sequence: CASSLTSVGAETQYF. The chain employs TRBV10-2 and TRBJ2-5; TRBD2 matches at 8 bases. The ends lost 6 bases at V and 4 bases at J; junction bases unmatched: 10. Germline V gene sequence: CDR1 WSHSY, CDR2 SAAADI. The CDR3 has 15 residues.

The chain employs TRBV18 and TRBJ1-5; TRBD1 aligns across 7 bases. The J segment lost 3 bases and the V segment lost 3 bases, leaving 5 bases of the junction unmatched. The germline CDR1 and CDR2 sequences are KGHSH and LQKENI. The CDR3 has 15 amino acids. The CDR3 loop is CASSPSTGSNQPQHF. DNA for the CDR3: TGTGCCAGCTCACCGTCGACAGGGTCCAATCAGCCCCAGCATTTT.

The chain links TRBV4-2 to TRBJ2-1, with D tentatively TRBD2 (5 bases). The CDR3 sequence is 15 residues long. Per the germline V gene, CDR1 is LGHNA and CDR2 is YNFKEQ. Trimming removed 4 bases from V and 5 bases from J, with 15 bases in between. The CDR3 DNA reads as TGTGCCAGCAGCCGACGACTTCTCGGGGACAATGAGCAGTTCTTC. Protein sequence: CASSRRLLGDNEQFF.